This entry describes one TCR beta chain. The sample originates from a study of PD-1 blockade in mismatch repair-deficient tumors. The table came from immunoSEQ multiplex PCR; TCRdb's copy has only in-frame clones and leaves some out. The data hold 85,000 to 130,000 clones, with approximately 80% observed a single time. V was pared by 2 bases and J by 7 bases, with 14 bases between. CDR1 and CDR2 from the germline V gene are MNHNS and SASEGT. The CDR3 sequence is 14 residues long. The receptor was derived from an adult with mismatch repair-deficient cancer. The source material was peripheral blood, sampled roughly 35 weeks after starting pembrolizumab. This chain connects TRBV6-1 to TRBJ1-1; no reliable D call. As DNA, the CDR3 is TGTGCCAGCAGTGAATTGATGAACTCGTATGAAGCTTTCTTT. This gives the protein CASSELMNSYEAFF.